This is a list of T cell receptor beta chains from one sample in a study of beta chain features in type 1 diabetes. Repertoires were generated with immunoSEQ multiplex PCR, while TCRdb's copy carries only in-frame clones and drops some. The data show around 280,000 clones, 15% seen once. Specimen: naive CD4+ T cells from blood. The source is a man in his late teens or twenties with type 1 diabetes. Each CDR3 is given with its conserved first and last residue. Fields, in order: clone size, J gene, D gene, V gene, CDR3 DNA, CDR3 protein. A D gene is named only where the DNA matches it firmly. Clone sizes are given selectively: once, few, many, or a class where the clone is expanded.

NA,TRBJ2-7,NA,TRBV28,TGTGCCAGCAGTCACCGGCGGAACCCCGGGTTTTACGAGCAGTACTTC,CASSHRRNPGFYEQYF
few,TRBJ1-5,NA,TRBV7-7,TGTGCCAGCAGCCGGGACTGGAATCAGCCCCAGCATTTT,CASSRDWNQPQHF
NA,TRBJ1-6,NA,TRBV14,TGTGCCAGCAGCCAAGAGATACGGTCACCCCTCCACTTT,CASSQEIRSPLHF
NA,TRBJ1-1,NA,TRBV5-1,TGCGCCAGCAGACATGAGGTTGAAGCTTTCTTT,CASRHEVEAFF
few,TRBJ2-7,TRBD1,TRBV6-1,TGTGCCAGCAGTGAACCAGGACAGGCCATCTACGAGCAGTACTTC,CASSEPGQAIYEQYF
few,TRBJ1-1,NA,TRBV9,TGTGCCAGCAGCGTAGGAGGGCTCACTGAAGCTTTCTTT,CASSVGGLTEAFF
few,TRBJ2-7,TRBD1,TRBV27,TGTGCCAGCAGACCCGCGACAGGGGGGTTTAGTTTCTCCTACGAGCAGTACTTC,CASRPATGGFSFSYEQYF
few,TRBJ2-5,NA,TRBV5-1,TGCGCCAGCAGCTTGTATCGACAGGTCCAAGAGACCCAGTACTTC,CASSLYRQVQETQYF
few,TRBJ2-1,TRBD1,TRBV5-4,TGTGCCAGCAGCCTAGAGGACAGGACCTACAATGAGCAGTTCTTC,CASSLEDRTYNEQFF
NA,TRBJ1-6,TRBD1,TRBV5-1,TGCGCCAGCAGTCCGACCGGCGGGACAGCGGCAGGTTCACCCCTCCACTTT,CASSPTGGTAAGSPLHF
few,TRBJ1-2,TRBD1,TRBV7-9,TGTGCCAGCAGCTACACAGGGGCCCCGTCCGGGGGCTACACCTTC,CASSYTGAPSGGYTF
NA,TRBJ1-2,TRBD1,TRBV5-6,TGTGCCAGCGGGGCTGGGACAGTCTATGGCTACACCTTC,CASGAGTVYGYTF
NA,TRBJ2-1,TRBD2,TRBV4-1,TGCGCCAGCAGCCAAGATTGGACTAGCGGCGCCTACAATGAGCAGTTCTTC,CASSQDWTSGAYNEQFF
few,TRBJ2-5,NA,TRBV5-1,TGCGCCAGCAGCTATGACAGCCGGGAGACCCAGTACTTC,CASSYDSRETQYF
NA,TRBJ2-1,NA,TRBV7-2,TGTGCCAGCCAGGGGAGGGTCTATGGTGAGCAGTTCTTC,CASQGRVYGEQFF
few,TRBJ2-3,TRBD2,TRBV7-2,TGTGCCACCTCCCGGTTGGCGGGGGGTACAGATACGCAGTATTTT,CATSRLAGGTDTQYF
NA,TRBJ1-1,TRBD1,TRBV11-2,TGTGCCAGCAGCACAGGACAGGGTGGGAACACTGAAGCTTTCTTT,CASSTGQGGNTEAFF
few,TRBJ1-1,NA,TRBV28,TGTGCCAGCAGCCGACAGGTGCCACCTGAAGCTTTCTTT,CASSRQVPPEAFF
few,TRBJ2-1,TRBD1,TRBV19,TGTGCCAGTAGTATAGAACAGGGGCCGTACAATGAGCAGTTCTTC,CASSIEQGPYNEQFF
NA,TRBJ2-7,TRBD1,TRBV29-1,TGCAGCGTTGTACGGGGACAGGGGACCTACGAGCAGTACTTC,CSVVRGQGTYEQYF
few,TRBJ2-3,TRBD1,TRBV5-1,TGCGCCAGCAGCACCAGGACAGGGGGCGCGGATACGCAGTATTTT,CASSTRTGGADTQYF
many,TRBJ2-7,NA,TRBV29-1,TGCAGCGTTGGCCCGAGACAGGCCTTCTACGAGCAGTACTTC,CSVGPRQAFYEQYF
few,TRBJ1-4,NA,TRBV2,TGTGCCAGCACTAGGGCAGGGGAGGAAAAACTGTTTTTT,CASTRAGEEKLFF
NA,TRBJ2-1,NA,TRBV30,TGTGCCTGGAGTCCTCCCGGACTTAGTGAGCAGTTCTTC,CAWSPPGLSEQFF
NA,TRBJ2-7,TRBD1,TRBV7-2,TGTGCCAGCAGCCTATCAGGGGGCTCCTACGAGCAGTACTTC,CASSLSGGSYEQYF
few,TRBJ2-7,NA,TRBV6-1,TGTGCCAGCAGTAGTCGGCAGGGCTACGAGCAGTACTTC,CASSSRQGYEQYF
few,TRBJ2-6,TRBD1,TRBV5-1,TGCGCCAGCAGCCCGGGACAGGGGGCTACTGGGGCCAACGTCCTGACTTTC,CASSPGQGATGANVLTF
NA,TRBJ2-5,TRBD2,TRBV2,TGTGCCAGCGGGTTCCTTTTTAGCGGGGGGGCGGCAGAGACCCAGTACTTC,CASGFLFSGGAAETQYF
few,TRBJ2-2,TRBD2,TRBV29-1,TGCAGCGTTATACCTAGCGGGGGGAACACCGGGGAGCTGTTTTTT,CSVIPSGGNTGELFF
NA,TRBJ2-3,TRBD2,TRBV10-3,TGTGCCGGTTGTAGCGGGGGCACAGATACGCAGTATTTT,CAGCSGGTDTQYF
NA,TRBJ2-7,TRBD1,TRBV29-1,TGCAGCGTTGGTTCACAGGGGCGAAGCTCCTACGAGCAGTACTTC,CSVGSQGRSSYEQYF
NA,TRBJ2-5,NA,TRBV11-2,TGTGCCAGCAGCTCGTCCTGGGGGCCAGAGACCCAGTACTTC,CASSSSWGPETQYF
NA,TRBJ1-1,NA,TRBV29-1,TGCAGCGTTTTGGGGGTTACGTGGCAGGGGATCAGGTCAGCTTTCTTT,CSVLGVTWQGIRSAFF
NA,TRBJ2-1,NA,TRBV6-5,TGTGCCAGCAGTCGCGGATCGTACAATGAGCAGTTCTTC,CASSRGSYNEQFF
NA,TRBJ1-2,TRBD1,TRBV28,TGTGCCAGCAGTTTACGGGGGGGAGCAGGGGACAGTGGCTACACCTTC,CASSLRGGAGDSGYTF
few,TRBJ2-3,TRBD2,TRBV29-1,TGCAGCGTAGGACCTAGCGGGAGAGTTGGTACGCAGTATTTT,CSVGPSGRVGTQYF
few,TRBJ2-1,NA,TRBV27,TGTGCCAGCAGTTTCGTTCAGGGAGGTGAGCAGTTCTTC,CASSFVQGGEQFF
NA,TRBJ2-2,NA,TRBV2,TGTGCCAGCAGACCCCCTACCACCGGGGAGCTGTTTTTT,CASRPPTTGELFF
NA,TRBJ1-2,TRBD1,TRBV9,TGTGCCAGCAGCGCCACAGGGGATGGCTACACCTTC,CASSATGDGYTF
many,TRBJ2-3,TRBD2,TRBV29-1,TGCAGCGCTAGCGGGAGGGCCACAGATACGCAGTATTTT,CSASGRATDTQYF
NA,TRBJ2-4,TRBD2,TRBV5-1,TGCGCCAGCAGGACAAACCCGGGACTAGATATCTATCAGTACTTC,CASRTNPGLDIYQYF
NA,TRBJ2-7,NA,TRBV6-5,TGTGCCAGCAGTTACTCGGGGGGTCCTTTGGGTGAGCAGTACTTC,CASSYSGGPLGEQYF
NA,TRBJ2-7,TRBD1,TRBV6-1,TGTGCCAGCAGAACGACCCCCTCGACAGGGACGGACTTC,CASRTTPSTGTDF
NA,TRBJ2-3,TRBD1,TRBV29-1,TGCAGCGTTGAGGGGCAGGGGGCTACGAACGCAGATACGCAGTATTTT,CSVEGQGATNADTQYF
NA,TRBJ2-5,TRBD2,TRBV4-2,TGTGCCAGCAGCCAAGAGACTAGCGGCCAAGAGACCCAGTACTTC,CASSQETSGQETQYF